The entry below describes one T cell receptor (beta chain). Its antigen is unidentified. These data originate in a study of cytomegalovirus exposure and HLA in healthy donors. The CDR3 sequence is 13 residues long. Germline CDR1 and CDR2: SEHNR and FQNEAQ (reference sequence). V trimming: 5 bases; J trimming: 4 bases; junction bases outside the gene matches: 5. It was with 60 Vbeta and 13 Jbeta primers that the PCR ran. Under the authors' procedure: A later analysis tallied about 80 million unique TCR beta chains, approximately 10 million of them shared. TCRdb keeps only in-frame clones here, not all; method: immunoSEQ multiplex PCR. D and trimming were read from the DNA, whereas the V and J calls and clone size are those reported in that table. The table has about 100,000 clones, approximately 66% seen once; the top ten hold roughly 11%. Study observations and caveats: Later on, an analysis showed TCR association rates differing by HLA locus, with DRB1 the most and HLA-C the fewest. In a later analysis, V- and J-gene trimming of beta chains associated with a DCLRE1C missense variant, replicated independently.

Donors counted as nominally healthy when sampled, yet unrecorded immune exposures were likely. This sequence was found in a man between 35 and 55 years old in good health and CMV-seropositive. The chain recombines TRBV7-9 with TRBJ2-7; 7 nucleotides line up with TRBD2. What was sequenced was PBMCs. CDR3 sequence: CASSISGHYEQYV. In nucleotides, the CDR3 is TGTGCCAGCAGCATTAGCGGGCATTACGAGCAGTACGTC.